Below are 30 T cell receptor beta chains sequenced from a single sample in a study of shared clonotypes between healthy human individuals. Here immunoSEQ multiplex PCR was the method, and the copy in TCRdb shows in-frame clones only, minus some. This sample carries about 2.3 million clones, under 95% of them seen once, and the ten largest clones take 0.3% to 0.4%. What was sequenced was naive CD4+ T cells from PBMCs. As for subset: CD45RA+ positively selected. These receptors all come from a man between 18 and 35 years old in good health. Some clones in this sample may be carry-over from other donors' samples.

The V and J genes are TRBV7-3 and TRBJ2-1, with D perhaps matching TRBD1 or TRBD2 (5 bases each). From germline, CDR1 is SGHTA and CDR2 FQGTGA. Trimming took off 4 bases at V and 4 bases at J, with 20 bases between the two ends. This CDR3 region has 17 residues. The CDR3 bases are TGTGCCAGCAGCTCAACCGGGACCCAAAAGGGGTACAATGAGCAGTTCTTC. This encodes CASSSTGTQKGYNEQFF.

This chain connects TRBV6-5 to TRBJ2-7; D might be TRBD1 (6 bases). Trimming cost V 8 bases and J 2 bases, with 19 bases left between them. The CDR3 has 15 residues. Germline V CDR1 and CDR2: MNHEY, SVGAGI. Written as DNA, the CDR3 is TGTGCCAGCTTGAGGACAGCGGACCTCACCTACGAGCAGTACTTC. Translation: CASLRTADLTYEQYF.

This clone was seen a handful of times. This chain connects TRBV28 to TRBJ1-2; 7 nucleotides agree with TRBD1. The germline CDR1 and CDR2 sequences are MDHEN and SYDVKM. The CDR3 loop spans 16 amino acids. With 3 bases clipped from V and 4 bases from J, the junction kept 11 bases outside the gene matches. The CDR3 bases are TGTGCCAGCAGTTTTGCGGTTGCAGGGGGAATCTATGGCTACACCTTC. It yields the protein CASSFAVAGGIYGYTF.

This clone was seen only once. The rearrangement uses TRBV27 and TRBJ1-2, with TRBD1 as a possible D gene (5 bases). V was cut by 5 bases and J by 0 bases, with 10 bases left in between. This CDR3 region has 14 residues. CDR1 is MNHEY, CDR2 SMNVEV, per germline (reference sequence). CDR3 nucleotide sequence: TGTGCCAGCAGTCGACAGCCGACTAACTATGGCTACACCTTC. This gives the protein CASSRQPTNYGYTF.

The rearrangement uses TRBV9 and TRBJ2-2; 9 bases match TRBD2. The CDR3 loop spans 18 amino acids. The V and J ends lost 0 bases and 3 bases, in that order; junction bases with no gene match: 9. Germline CDR1 SGDLS, CDR2 YYNGEE. CDR3 sequence: CASSVGLTREGYTGELFF. DNA of the CDR3: TGTGCCAGCAGCGTAGGGTTAACGCGGGAGGGTTACACCGGGGAGCTGTTTTTT.

The rearrangement uses TRBV2 and TRBJ2-1; 8 bases map to TRBD1. Germline assignment: CDR1 SNHLY and CDR2 FYNNEI. The CDR3 loop spans 15 amino acids. V lost 7 bases, J lost 0 bases, and 5 bases stayed unmatched. CDR3 nucleotides: TGTGCCAGCAAATGGACAGGGAGCTCCTACAATGAGCAGTTCTTC. Translating gives CASKWTGSSYNEQFF.

The chain recombines TRBV20-1 with TRBJ2-1, with a weak D call TRBD1 (5 bases). Per the germline V gene, CDR1 is DFQATT and CDR2 is SNEGSKA (reference sequence). The CDR3 has 11 residues. For the CDR3, the DNA is TGCGCCCTTGCTCGGACAAATGAGCAGTTCTTC. It codes for CALARTNEQFF.

The count of this clone is one. CDR3 in DNA: TGTGCCAGCAGTCCTGGGACAGGGCGGACGGGGGGCTACACCTTC. Encoded protein: CASSPGTGRTGGYTF. The chain recombines TRBV27 with TRBJ1-2, with 9 positions matching TRBD1. This CDR3 comprises 15 residues. Trimming removed 5 bases from V and 8 bases from J; junction bases left unmatched: 12. The germline V gene has CDR1 MNHEY and CDR2 SMNVEV (reference sequence).

This clone was counted a single time. The chain has TRBV29-1 and TRBJ2-5; possibly TRBD1 for D (6 bases). CDR1 and CDR2 from the germline V gene are SQVTM and ANQGSEA. Trimming shortened V by 4 bases and J by 5 bases, and 14 bases separated the two germline ends. The CDR3 has 13 residues. CDR3 DNA: TGCAGCGTTGTGCAGGGGCGATGGGAGACCCAGTACTTC. Translated: CSVVQGRWETQYF.

The chain combines TRBV18 with TRBJ2-7; TRBD1 is a possible D gene (6 bases). The germline CDR1 and CDR2 sequences are KGHSH and LQKENI. The CDR3 consists of 17 residues. Trimming took 6 bases from V and 0 from J, leaving 21 bases between them. CDR3 sequence (DNA): TGTGCCAGCTCCCCAAACTCAGGGGTGGAGAGCTCCTACGAGCAGTACTTC. This sequence encodes CASSPNSGVESSYEQYF.

In DNA, the CDR3 is TGTGCCAGCAGTCCCCAGAGCGGGAGTTTCCCAGATACGCAGTATTTT. As protein: CASSPQSGSFPDTQYF. This sequence joins TRBV28 and TRBJ2-3; TRBD2 matches 8 bases. J was trimmed by 4 bases and V by 5 bases; bases with no gene match: 11. This CDR3 spans 16 amino acids. The germline V gene has CDR1 MDHEN and CDR2 SYDVKM.

The genes are TRBV29-1 and TRBJ2-3; possible D gene TRBD2, 5 bases. The CDR3 sequence is 14 residues long. V dropped 0 bases and J dropped 8 bases, with 15 bases sitting between them. The germline V gene has CDR1 SQVTM and CDR2 ANQGSEA. The CDR3 DNA reads as TGCAGCGTTGAAGATCCGGGGAGACGGGGTACGCAGTATTTT. This translates into CSVEDPGRRGTQYF.

V is TRBV7-9 and J is TRBJ1-4; D is undetermined. The CDR3 length is 15 residues. Trimming pared 4 bases from V and 0 bases from J, leaving 9 bases between. Germline loops: CDR1 SEHNR, CDR2 FQNEAQ (reference sequence). CDR3: CASSYQNPTNEKLFF. DNA of the CDR3: TGTGCCAGCAGCTACCAAAATCCAACTAATGAAAAACTGTTTTTT.

The rearrangement links TRBV29-1 to TRBJ1-5; D might be TRBD1 (5 bases). Germline assignment: CDR1 SQVTM and CDR2 ANQGSEA. V was pared by 4 bases and J by 6 bases, with 13 bases between. This CDR3 is 13 amino acids long. The CDR3 DNA sequence: TGCAGCGTTGGTTCCGGGGCAGGTCAGCCCCAGCATTTT. Translating gives CSVGSGAGQPQHF.

The chain couples TRBV7-2 to TRBJ2-3; no reliable D call. Germline CDR1 and CDR2: SGHTA and FQGNSA. This CDR3 is 12 amino acids long. Trimming took off 5 bases at V and 11 bases at J, with 14 bases between the two ends. The CDR3 is CASSEVGKGQYF. In DNA form, the CDR3 reads TGTGCCAGCAGCGAAGTGGGGAAGGGGCAGTATTTT.

The chain employs TRBV6-6 and TRBJ2-3, with D perhaps matching TRBD2 (5 bases). V lost 8 bases and J lost 5, with 17 bases in between. There are 14 residues in the CDR3. From germline, CDR1 is MNHNY and CDR2 SVGAGI (reference sequence). CDR3 sequence reads: CASLKSGPGDTQYF. The CDR3 nucleotides are TGTGCCAGCCTAAAAAGCGGCCCGGGAGATACGCAGTATTTT.

This chain uses TRBV10-3 with TRBJ1-1, with a possible D match to TRBD1 (6 bases). This CDR3 is 14 amino acids long. Between the trimmed V and J ends, which lost 1 base and 5 bases, there was a span of 11 bases. Per germline, CDR1 ENHRY and CDR2 SYGVKD. The chain's CDR3 is CAISEFGGRTEAFF. In nucleotides, the CDR3 is TGTGCCATCAGTGAGTTCGGGGGGCGGACTGAAGCTTTCTTT.

Only one count was recorded for this clone. The same CDR3 arises from other DNA sequences in this sample as well. The V call is TRBV7-8, the J call TRBJ1-2; maybe TRBD1 (5 bases). The CDR3 consists of 13 residues. CDR1 is SGHVS and CDR2 is FQNEAQ in the germline V gene. V was shortened by 5 bases and J by 5 bases, with 12 bases between the two germline ends. The CDR3: CASSPGGGYGYTF. In DNA, the CDR3 is TGTGCCAGCAGCCCCGGGGGGGGGTATGGCTACACCTTC.

The count of this clone is one. The chain recombines TRBV21-1 with TRBJ2-7; TRBD1 reflects the table's D call only, with no check against the DNA. TRBV21-1 is given as a pseudogene. The CDR3 has 16 residues. DNA for the CDR3: TGTGCCAGCATCCTCCTAGGGGACAGAGATTCCTACGAGCAGTACTTC. This sequence encodes CASILLGDRDSYEQYF.

This chain joins TRBV18 and TRBJ1-1, with no clear D. V was pared by 0 bases and J by 0 bases, with 14 bases between. The length of the CDR3 is 17 residues. Germline CDR1 reads KGHSH; CDR2 reads LQKENI. The CDR3 region has the DNA TGTGCCAGCTCACCACCGAATTTGAGGAACATGAACACTGAAGCTTTCTTT. Its protein product is CASSPPNLRNMNTEAFF. Full variable domain (outside the CDR3, taken from reference TRBV18 and TRBJ1-1): NAGVMQNPRHLVRRRGQEARLRCSPMKGHSHVYWYRQLPEEGLKFMVYLQKENIIDESGMPKERFSAEFPKEGPSILRIQQVVRGDSAAYFCASSPPNLRNMNTEAFFGQGTRLTVV.

J is TRBJ2-1 and V is TRBV10-3; perhaps D is TRBD1 or TRBD2 (5 bases each). CDR1 and CDR2 (germline): ENHRY, SYGVKD. V dropped 2 bases and J dropped 2 bases, with 10 bases sitting between them. The CDR3 runs 15 residues. The CDR3 protein is CAISERDPAYNEQFF. The CDR3 DNA is TGTGCCATCAGTGAGAGGGACCCAGCCTACAATGAGCAGTTCTTC.

This clone was detected once. The V and J genes are TRBV27 and TRBJ2-3, with 8 positions matching TRBD2. This CDR3 spans 15 amino acids. Germline CDR1 is MNHEY and CDR2 is SMNVEV (reference sequence). J was trimmed by 6 bases and V by 7 bases; bases with no gene match: 12. The CDR3 spells CASNDRTSRPDTQYF. For the CDR3, the DNA is TGTGCCAGCAACGACAGGACTAGCCGCCCCGATACGCAGTATTTT.

The chain links TRBV15 to TRBJ2-7; 9 bases are a match to TRBD2. This CDR3 is built from 18 residues. J lost 2 bases, V lost 0 bases, and 11 bases had no gene match. CDR1 LNHNV and CDR2 YYDKDF come from the germline V gene (reference sequence). The CDR3 loop is CATSREFGSSGAPYEQYF. The CDR3 region has the DNA TGTGCCACCAGCAGAGAGTTCGGGTCTAGCGGGGCCCCCTACGAGCAGTACTTC.

The sample holds one count of this clone. This rearrangement joins TRBV23-1 to TRBJ2-7; 8 bases align to TRBD1. TRBV23-1 is filed as an ORF, its function uncertain. The CDR3 totals 15 residues. Trimming at V came to 0 bases and at J to 3 bases, leaving 4 bases not matched to a gene. The CDR3 nucleotides are TGCGCCAGCAGTCAATCGACAGGGGAGGTCTACGAGCAGTACTTC. It translates to CASSQSTGEVYEQYF.

Note on this clone: Other DNA variants within this sample encode the same CDR3. The chain links TRBV5-4 to TRBJ2-1; TRBD1 is a possible D gene (6 bases). The germline CDR1 and CDR2 sequences are SGHNT and YYREEE (reference sequence). The V and J ends lost 0 bases and 4 bases respectively, with 8 bases between them. This CDR3 has 14 residues. CDR3 in amino acids: CASSLGGGYNEQFF. The CDR3 nucleotides read TGTGCCAGCAGCTTGGGAGGGGGATACAATGAGCAGTTCTTC. Using reference TRBV5-4 and TRBJ2-1 for the parts outside the CDR3, the full variable domain is ETGVTQSPTHLIKTRGQQVTLRCSSQSGHNTVSWYQQALGQGPQFIFQYYREEENGRGNFPPRFSGLQFPNYSSELNVNALELDDSALYLCASSLGGGYNEQFFGPGTRLTVL.

Details on this clone: Additional DNA sequences in this sample encode the identical CDR3. The rearrangement links TRBV11-2 to TRBJ1-3, with unresolved D. CDR1 and CDR2 from the germline V gene are SGHAT and FQNNGV. V lost 1 base to trimming and J lost 0 bases, with 7 bases between them. CDR3 length equals 15 residues. The CDR3 nucleotides are TGTGCCAGCAGCTTAGGGACCAGCTCTGGAAACACCATATATTTT. It encodes CASSLGTSSGNTIYF.

The V gene is TRBV5-1, the J gene TRBJ2-5; D not certain. In germline, CDR1 is SGHRS, CDR2 YFSETQ. The ends were cut back, 1 base at V and 5 bases at J, with 9 bases in the middle. This CDR3 is 13 amino acids long. CDR3 bases: TGCGCCAGCAGCTTGCGGTTTAGCGAGACCCAGTACTTC. Translated, it gives CASSLRFSETQYF.

V gene TRBV5-1 combines with J gene TRBJ2-5; the D gene could be TRBD1 or TRBD2 (5 bases each). Per germline, CDR1 SGHRS and CDR2 YFSETQ. V lost 3 bases and J 1 base, leaving 13 bases between the germline ends. CDR3 length equals 15 residues. The DNA for the CDR3 is TGCGCCAGCAGCTCCGTAGTAGGGACCCAAGAGACCCAGTACTTC. Its translation: CASSSVVGTQETQYF.

This clone has only a few counts. The sample holds other DNA sequences that translate to the same CDR3. V usage is TRBV28 and J usage is TRBJ2-7, with a possible D match to TRBD1 (6 bases). The germline V gene encodes CDR1 MDHEN and CDR2 SYDVKM. V dropped 6 bases and J dropped 1 base, with 7 bases sitting between them. The CDR3 consists of 12 residues. CDR3 region: CASRQGSYEQYF. The CDR3 DNA reads TGTGCCAGCAGACAGGGTTCCTACGAGCAGTACTTC.

In regard to this clone: This specimen includes other DNA sequences encoding the same CDR3. This chain uses TRBV27 with TRBJ2-5; perhaps TRBD1 as D (6 bases). The CDR3 consists of 14 residues. Trimming took off 3 bases at V and 0 bases at J, with 8 bases between the two ends. Germline CDR1 reads MNHEY; CDR2 reads SMNVEV (reference sequence). The CDR3 loop is CASSFDRYQETQYF. The CDR3 region has the DNA TGTGCCAGCAGTTTTGACAGGTACCAAGAGACCCAGTACTTC.